This TCR beta chain was documented in a study of molecular identifiers for immune sequencing clone quantification. Overall study results and limits: For effector cells, clones above 20 RNA copies held over 99% of molecules; for naive cells, under 1%.

TCRdb recomputed calls from the PCR reads with MiXCR, one row per CDR3 protein. Of over 600,000 distinct CDR3 sequences listed, about 20% are singletons. Concerning this clonotype: Its antigen remains unknown. A much larger clone lies one base from this, so it may be a read error.

Germline V gene sequence: CDR1 SNHLY, CDR2 FYNNEI. The CDR3 covers 15 residues. The material sequenced was naive CD8+ T cells from blood, with Jurkat cell RNA spiked in. Regarding subset: FACS-sorted CD8+CD4-CCR7+CD45RA+ naive T cells. The chain links TRBV2 to TRBJ2-5; 12 positions match TRBD1. This clonotype was obtained from a human donor in good health. Some libraries in this study had Jurkat cell RNA spiked in. The CDR3 DNA reads TGTGCCAGCAGCGAGGGACAGGGGGCTGAAGAGGCCCAGTACTTC. Translation: CASSEGQGAEEAQYF.